Each of the 23 T cell receptor beta chains below was sequenced from the same sample in a study of graft-versus-host responses after intestinal transplantation. Using immunoSEQ multiplex PCR, the repertoire was profiled, and TCRdb retains in-frame clones only, with some absent. Counted here are some 41,000 clones, around nine tenths occurring once; the ten biggest clones make up approximately 6.9%. The source was PBMCs, collected around 280 days after transplant. The receptors come from a human patient who received an intestinal transplant, so some T cells may come from the graft donor.

The chain has TRBV9 and TRBJ2-3; the match to TRBD2 covers 9 bases. The germline V gene encodes CDR1 SGDLS and CDR2 YYNGEE. Trimming cost V 3 bases and J 0 bases; bases outside gene matches: 5. The CDR3 runs to 16 residues. The CDR3 here is CASSGAGGHSTDTQYF. CDR3 nucleotide sequence: TGTGCCAGCAGCGGCGCGGGGGGGCATAGCACAGATACGCAGTATTTT.

The J gene is TRBJ2-2, the V gene TRBV11-2; no definite D call. CDR1 is SGHAT, CDR2 FQNNGV, per germline. The CDR3 loop spans 19 amino acids. V lost 0 bases and J lost 4, with 21 bases in between. CDR3 coding DNA: TGTGCCAGCAGCTTAGATCTAATTTTTAGCCAGGACCGCACCGGGGAGCTGTTTTTT. Protein product: CASSLDLIFSQDRTGELFF.

CDR3 DNA: TGTGCCAGCAGCGTTAGGGAGTTCTGGACAGATACGCAGTATTTT. It specifies CASSVREFWTDTQYF. V is TRBV9 and J is TRBJ2-3; a possible D gene is TRBD2 (5 bases). The germline V gene has CDR1 SGDLS and CDR2 YYNGEE. The CDR3 is 15 amino acids. V was pared by 2 bases and J by 3 bases, with 13 bases between.

The V and J genes are TRBV6-5 and TRBJ2-3, with D perhaps TRBD2 (6 bases). The CDR3 loop spans 14 amino acids. Germline lookup yields CDR1 MNHEY and CDR2 SVGAGI. With 2 bases removed from V and 4 bases from J, the gap between germline ends came to 10 bases. CDR3 DNA sequence: TGTGCCAGCAGTTACGGCGGGGACGCAGATACGCAGTATTTT. The encoded protein is CASSYGGDADTQYF.

This sequence joins TRBV25-1 and TRBJ1-3; 8 bases are shared with TRBD1. V shed 6 bases, J shed 3 bases, and the junction held 7 bases outside the gene matches. Germline CDR1 is MGHDK and CDR2 is SYGVNS. The CDR3 runs to 15 residues. CDR3 bases: TGTGCCAGCAGAGGGCAGGGGGCGGTTGGAAACACCATATATTTT. Amino acid sequence: CASRGQGAVGNTIYF.

This clone was counted once. The rearrangement joins TRBV5-1 to TRBJ2-7, with 11 positions matching TRBD2. Germline values: CDR1 SGHRS, CDR2 YFSETQ. The CDR3 totals 16 residues. J was trimmed by 7 bases and V by 5 bases; bases with no gene match: 14. The CDR3 nucleotides are TGCGCCAGCAGTCCGAGCTTAGTAGCGGGGGGGCAGGAGCAGTACTTC. This sequence encodes CASSPSLVAGGQEQYF.

The chain carries TRBV29-1 and TRBJ2-6; D not certain. This CDR3 has 18 amino acids. The germline CDR1 and CDR2 sequences are SQVTM and ANQGSEA. V dropped 3 bases and J dropped 3 bases, with 21 bases sitting between them. The CDR3 loop reads CSVDWSDSPLGGANVLTF. CDR3 DNA: TGCAGCGTTGATTGGAGTGACTCCCCTCTGGGTGGGGCCAACGTCCTGACTTTC.

The genes are TRBV6-5 and TRBJ2-5, with 9 bases that match TRBD2. The CDR3 covers 14 residues. From germline, CDR1 is MNHEY and CDR2 SVGAGI. Germline trimming cut 5 bases from V and 4 bases from J; bases unmatched to any gene: 5. For the CDR3, the DNA is TGTGCCAGCAGTACCCCGCGGGGGGGAGAGACCCAGTACTTC. Its translation: CASSTPRGGETQYF.

The rearrangement joins TRBV4-1 to TRBJ2-7; possible D gene TRBD1, 5 bases. From germline, CDR1 is MGHRA and CDR2 YSYEKL. Trimming took off 0 bases at V and 12 bases at J, with 18 bases between the two ends. CDR3 length: 14 amino acids. The CDR3 coding sequence is TGCGCCAGCAGCCAAGACCTGTCTCGGAGACAGCCGTACTTC. This gives the protein CASSQDLSRRQPYF.

The chain joins TRBV6-1 to TRBJ2-3, with TRBD1 identical over 7 bases. V lost 4 bases to trimming and J lost 4 bases; unmatched junction nucleotides: 5. From germline, CDR1 is MNHNS and CDR2 SASEGT. This CDR3 comprises 14 residues. The chain's CDR3 is CASSGGQGADTQYF. CDR3 coding DNA: TGTGCCAGCAGTGGCGGCCAGGGGGCAGATACGCAGTATTTT.

V usage is TRBV4-1 and J usage is TRBJ2-5, with 11 bases matching TRBD1. Germline V gene data show CDR1 as MGHRA and CDR2 as YSYEKL. Unmatched junction bases numbered 7, after V lost 0 bases and J lost 4 bases. This CDR3 contains 17 residues. This CDR3 reads CASSQDIGQGARETQYF. For the CDR3, the DNA is TGCGCCAGCAGCCAAGATATAGGACAGGGGGCGCGAGAGACCCAGTACTTC.

Only one count was recorded for this clone. V and J are TRBV5-4 and TRBJ2-3; TRBD2 is a possible D gene (5 bases). The CDR3 has 17 amino acids. V was pared by 7 bases and J by 2 bases, with 23 bases between. Germline loops: CDR1 SGHNT, CDR2 YYREEE (reference sequence). The CDR3 protein is CASSQAQDSQNTDTQYF. The CDR3 coding sequence is TGTGCCAGCTCTCAGGCCCAGGACTCCCAGAACACAGATACGCAGTATTTT.

V is TRBV15 and J is TRBJ2-5, with D uncertain. This CDR3 region has 14 residues. Germline V gives CDR1 LNHNV, CDR2 YYDKDF (reference sequence). The V end lost 1 base, the J end lost 2 bases, and 8 bases lay between the germline ends. This chain's CDR3 is CATSRAPEQETQYF. The CDR3 nucleotides read TGTGCCACCAGCAGAGCGCCTGAACAAGAGACCCAGTACTTC.

The CDR3 reads CASSPPPGGGVTGELFF. CDR3 DNA: TGTGCCAGCTCACCACCGCCAGGCGGCGGGGTGACCGGGGAGCTGTTTTTT. The V and J genes are TRBV18 and TRBJ2-2, with a possible D match to TRBD2 (6 bases). Trimming stripped 0 bases from V and 5 bases from J, with 16 bases between. Germline V gives CDR1 KGHSH, CDR2 LQKENI. The CDR3 extends over 17 amino acids.

This chain links TRBV6-5 with TRBJ2-3; 7 bases fit TRBD2. This CDR3 is built from 11 residues. Germline-derived CDR1 and CDR2 are MNHEY and SVGAGI. V was clipped by 8 bases and J by 5 bases; unmatched bases: 1. CDR3 bases: TGTGCCAGCGGGGGGGGAGATACGCAGTATTTT. Residues: CASGGGDTQYF.

This clone is medium-sized in the sample. The chain carries TRBV19 and TRBJ1-4, with 10 nucleotides matching TRBD1. The CDR3 contains 17 residues. Germline loops: CDR1 LNHDA, CDR2 SQIVND (reference sequence). The junction had 7 bases not matched to a gene; V was cut back by 6 bases and J by 0 bases. CDR3 bases: TGTGCCAGTAGACCGCGGGACAGGGGAGCAACTAATGAAAAACTGTTTTTT. It codes for CASRPRDRGATNEKLFF.

The chain has TRBV5-1 and TRBJ1-4; D unclear. The V end lost 1 base, the J end lost 5 bases, and 9 bases lay between the germline ends. CDR3 size: 14 residues. Per germline, CDR1 SGHRS and CDR2 YFSETQ. The CDR3, as DNA: TGCGCCAGCAGCTTGAGGCCCGGGAATGAAAAACTGTTTTTT. Protein product: CASSLRPGNEKLFF. Full variable domain (outside the CDR3, taken from reference TRBV5-1 and TRBJ1-4): KAGVTQTPRYLIKTRGQQVTLSCSPISGHRSVSWYQQTPGQGLQFLFEYFSETQRNKGNFPGRFSGRQFSNSRSEMNVSTLELGDSALYLCASSLRPGNEKLFFGSGTQLSVL.

Here the CDR3 DNA reads TGTGCCAGCAGCGTAGGGGCATTTTCTGACTCTGGAAACACCATATATTTT. This sequence encodes CASSVGAFSDSGNTIYF. V usage is TRBV9 and J usage is TRBJ1-3; D not certain. From germline, CDR1 is SGDLS and CDR2 YYNGEE. This CDR3 comprises 17 residues. The V and J ends lost 0 bases and 0 bases respectively, with 13 bases between them.

The chain couples TRBV6-6 to TRBJ2-3; D is perhaps TRBD2 (6 bases). Trimming cost V 11 bases and J 0 bases, with 9 bases left between them. Germline values: CDR1 MNHNY, CDR2 SVGAGI (reference sequence). The CDR3 is 12 residues long. The CDR3 loop is CAAAGSTDTQYF. The CDR3 DNA reads as TGTGCCGCCGCGGGGAGCACAGATACGCAGTATTTT.

The chain recombines TRBV11-2 with TRBJ2-1, with D perhaps TRBD1 (7 bases). The CDR3 spans 14 residues. V lost 1 base and J 8 bases, leaving 12 bases between the germline ends. The germline V gene has CDR1 SGHAT and CDR2 FQNNGV. The CDR3 region is CASSLAAGGYEQFF. CDR3 in DNA: TGTGCCAGCAGCTTAGCCGCAGGGGGGTATGAGCAGTTCTTC.

The V gene is TRBV29-1, the J gene TRBJ2-3; D perhaps matches TRBD2 (6 bases). Germline CDR1 is SQVTM and CDR2 is ANQGSEA. V lost 5 bases to trimming and J lost 1 base, with 16 bases between them. CDR3 size: 15 residues. CDR3 loop: CSVSRGGTGTDTQYF. DNA of the CDR3: TGCAGCGTTTCCCGAGGAGGGACGGGCACAGATACGCAGTATTTT.

The rearrangement links TRBV7-9 to TRBJ1-5; TRBD1 agrees at 9 bases. CDR3 length: 14 residues. V shed 6 bases and J 4 bases; nucleotides not matched to a gene: 4. The germline gives CDR1 SEHNR, CDR2 FQNEAQ (reference sequence). CDR3 nucleotide sequence: TGTGCCAGCAGTGACGGGACAGGGAATCAGCCCCAGCATTTT. Its protein product is CASSDGTGNQPQHF.

This clone was observed a single time. The rearrangement joins TRBV11-1 to TRBJ2-1; a weak D match, TRBD1 (6 bases). The CDR3 totals 17 residues. V lost 1 base and J 2 bases, leaving 15 bases between the germline ends. The V gene's germline CDR1 is SGHAT and CDR2 FQDESV (reference sequence). CDR3 region: CASSLVSGDEPYNEQFF. For the CDR3, the DNA is TGTGCCAGCAGCTTAGTTTCAGGGGATGAGCCCTACAATGAGCAGTTCTTC.